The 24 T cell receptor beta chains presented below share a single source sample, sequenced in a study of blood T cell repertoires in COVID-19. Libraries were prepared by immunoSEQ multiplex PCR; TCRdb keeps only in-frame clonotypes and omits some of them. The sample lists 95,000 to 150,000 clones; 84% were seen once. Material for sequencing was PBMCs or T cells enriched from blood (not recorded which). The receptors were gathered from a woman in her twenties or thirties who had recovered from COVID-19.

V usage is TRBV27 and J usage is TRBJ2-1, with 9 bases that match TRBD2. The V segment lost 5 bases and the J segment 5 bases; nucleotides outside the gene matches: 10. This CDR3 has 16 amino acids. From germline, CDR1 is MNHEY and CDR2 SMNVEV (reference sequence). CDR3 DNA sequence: TGTGCCAGCAGTCTTAGACTAGCGGACATACACAATGAGCAGTTCTTC. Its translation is CASSLRLADIHNEQFF.

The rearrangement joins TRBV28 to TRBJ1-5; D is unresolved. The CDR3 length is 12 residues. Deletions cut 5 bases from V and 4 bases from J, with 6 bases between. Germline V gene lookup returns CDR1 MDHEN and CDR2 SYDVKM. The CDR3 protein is CASSPVNQPQHF. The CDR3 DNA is TGTGCCAGCAGTCCCGTTAATCAGCCCCAGCATTTT.

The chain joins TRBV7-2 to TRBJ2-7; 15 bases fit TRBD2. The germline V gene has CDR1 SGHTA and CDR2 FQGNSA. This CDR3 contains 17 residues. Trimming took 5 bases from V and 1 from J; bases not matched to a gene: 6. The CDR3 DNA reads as TGTGCCAGCAGCCAATCCGGACTAGCGGGAGGGTCCTACGAGCAGTACTTC. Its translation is CASSQSGLAGGSYEQYF.

In DNA form, the CDR3 reads TGTGCCAGCAGTCAAATAGCGGACTACGAGCAGTACTTC. This gives the protein CASSQIADYEQYF. The V and J genes are TRBV28 and TRBJ2-7; D possibly corresponds to TRBD2 (6 bases). The germline V and J ends were trimmed by 5 bases and 3 bases, with 11 bases remaining between them. The CDR3 runs to 13 residues. Germline-derived CDR1 and CDR2 are MDHEN and SYDVKM.

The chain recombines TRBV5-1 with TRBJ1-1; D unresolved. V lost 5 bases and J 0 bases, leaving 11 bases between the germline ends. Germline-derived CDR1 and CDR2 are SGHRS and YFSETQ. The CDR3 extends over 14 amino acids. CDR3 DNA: TGCGCCAGCAGTAGTAGTACCGTGAACACTGAAGCTTTCTTT. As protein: CASSSSTVNTEAFF.

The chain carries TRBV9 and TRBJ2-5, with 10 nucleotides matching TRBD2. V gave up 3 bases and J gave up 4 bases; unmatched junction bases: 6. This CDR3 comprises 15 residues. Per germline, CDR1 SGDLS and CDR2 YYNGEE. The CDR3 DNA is TGTGCCAGCAGCGCTAGCGGGAGAGGATTAGAGACCCAGTACTTC. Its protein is CASSASGRGLETQYF.

CDR3 in amino acids: CATSRGRSGGPDTQYF. CDR3 DNA: TGTGCCACCAGCAGAGGACGTAGCGGGGGGCCAGATACGCAGTATTTT. The rearrangement links TRBV15 to TRBJ2-3; 10 nucleotides match TRBD2. V shed 1 base, J shed 4 bases, and the junction held 5 bases outside the gene matches. Germline CDR1 and CDR2: LNHNV and YYDKDF (reference sequence). The CDR3 extends over 16 amino acids. The entire variable domain, with the rest obtained from reference TRBV15 and TRBJ2-3, is as follows: DAMVIQNPRYQVTQFGKPVTLSCSQTLNHNVMYWYQQKSSQAPKLLFHYYDKDFNNEADTPDNFQSRRPNTSFCFLDIRSPGLGDTAMYLCATSRGRSGGPDTQYFGPGTRLTVL.

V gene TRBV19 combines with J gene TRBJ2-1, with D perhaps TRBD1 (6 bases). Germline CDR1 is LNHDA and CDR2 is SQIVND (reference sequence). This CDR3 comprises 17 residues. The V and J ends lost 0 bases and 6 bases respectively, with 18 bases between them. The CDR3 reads CASSIEGAGARGNEQFF. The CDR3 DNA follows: TGTGCCAGTAGTATAGAGGGCGCAGGGGCTCGGGGCAATGAGCAGTTCTTC. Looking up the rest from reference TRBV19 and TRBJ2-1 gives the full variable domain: DGGITQSPKYLFRKEGQNVTLSCEQNLNHDAMYWYRQDPGQGLRLIYYSQIVNDFQKGDIAEGYSVSREKKESFPLTVTSAQKNPTAFYLCASSIEGAGARGNEQFFGPGTRLTVL.

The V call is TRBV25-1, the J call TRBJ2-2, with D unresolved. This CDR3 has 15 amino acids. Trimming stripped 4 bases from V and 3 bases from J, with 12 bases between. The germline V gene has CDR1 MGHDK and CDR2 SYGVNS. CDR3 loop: CASSVGSSDTGELFF. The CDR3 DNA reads TGTGCCAGCAGTGTGGGTAGCAGCGACACCGGGGAGCTGTTTTTT. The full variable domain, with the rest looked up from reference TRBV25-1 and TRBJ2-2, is EADIYQTPRYLVIGTGKKITLECSQTMGHDKMYWYQQDPGMELHLIHYSYGVNSTEKGDLSSESTVSRIRTEHFPLTLESARPSHTSQYLCASSVGSSDTGELFFGEGSRLTVL.

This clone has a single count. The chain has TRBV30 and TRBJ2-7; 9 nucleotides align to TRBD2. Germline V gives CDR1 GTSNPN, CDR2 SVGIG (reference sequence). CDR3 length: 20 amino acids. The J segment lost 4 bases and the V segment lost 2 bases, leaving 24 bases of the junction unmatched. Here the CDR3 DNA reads TGTGCCTGGAGTCGACCATCTCCCAGACTAGCGGCACACATAGTATACGAGCAGTACTTC. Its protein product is CAWSRPSPRLAAHIVYEQYF.

CDR3 DNA sequence: TGCGCCAGCAGCTTGGATCTAGCGGGAGTGGGAGAGCAGTACTTC. Its protein is CASSLDLAGVGEQYF. This chain connects TRBV5-1 to TRBJ2-7; 10 positions agree with TRBD2. CDR1 and CDR2 from the germline V gene are SGHRS and YFSETQ. The CDR3 has 15 amino acids. The trim removed 0 bases at V and 7 bases at J, leaving 7 bases unmatched.

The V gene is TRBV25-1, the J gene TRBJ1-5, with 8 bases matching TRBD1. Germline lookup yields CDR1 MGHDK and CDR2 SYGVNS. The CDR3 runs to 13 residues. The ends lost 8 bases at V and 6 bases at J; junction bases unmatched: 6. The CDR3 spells CASSNRGSQPQHF. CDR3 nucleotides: TGTGCCAGCTCTAACAGGGGGAGTCAGCCCCAGCATTTT. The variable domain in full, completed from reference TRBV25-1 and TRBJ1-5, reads EADIYQTPRYLVIGTGKKITLECSQTMGHDKMYWYQQDPGMELHLIHYSYGVNSTEKGDLSSESTVSRIRTEHFPLTLESARPSHTSQYLCASSNRGSQPQHFGDGTRLSIL.

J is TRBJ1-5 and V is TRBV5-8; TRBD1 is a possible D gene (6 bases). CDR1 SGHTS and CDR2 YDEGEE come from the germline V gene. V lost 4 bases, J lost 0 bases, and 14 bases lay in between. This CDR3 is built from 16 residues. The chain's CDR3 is CASSERSGDSNQPQHF. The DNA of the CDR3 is TGTGCCAGCAGCGAGAGGTCAGGGGATAGCAATCAGCCCCAGCATTTT.

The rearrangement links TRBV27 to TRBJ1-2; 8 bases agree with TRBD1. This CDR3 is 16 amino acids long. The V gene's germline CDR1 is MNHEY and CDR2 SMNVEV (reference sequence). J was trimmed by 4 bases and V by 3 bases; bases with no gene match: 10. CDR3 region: CASSFSASGGGYGYTF. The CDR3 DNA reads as TGTGCCAGCAGTTTCTCCGCCTCAGGGGGCGGCTATGGCTACACCTTC.

The CDR3 is CASSLTSLESEQYF. In DNA, the CDR3 is TGTGCCAGCAGCTTGACTAGTCTCGAGTCCGAGCAGTACTTC. V usage is TRBV7-2 and J usage is TRBJ2-7, with a weak D call TRBD2 (6 bases). Looked up from germline, CDR1 is SGHTA and CDR2 is FQGNSA. The CDR3 length is 14 residues. Trimming cost V 3 bases and J 6 bases, with 15 bases left between them.

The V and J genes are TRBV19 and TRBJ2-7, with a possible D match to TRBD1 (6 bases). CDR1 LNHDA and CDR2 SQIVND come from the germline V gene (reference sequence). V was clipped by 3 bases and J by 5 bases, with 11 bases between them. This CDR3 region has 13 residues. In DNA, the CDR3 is TGTGCCAGTAGTATTTCAGGGGCGGACGAGCAGTACTTC. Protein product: CASSISGADEQYF.

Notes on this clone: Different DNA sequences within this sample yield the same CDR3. As DNA, the CDR3 is TGTGCCAGCAGCTTACGCGGGAATCAGCCCCAGCATTTT. Protein product: CASSLRGNQPQHF. The chain recombines TRBV7-2 with TRBJ1-5; D uncertain. This CDR3 comprises 13 residues. Germline values: CDR1 SGHTA, CDR2 FQGNSA. Trimming pared 2 bases from V and 4 bases from J, leaving 6 bases between. The entire variable domain, with the rest obtained from reference TRBV7-2 and TRBJ1-5, is as follows: GAGVSQSPSNKVTEKGKDVELRCDPISGHTALYWYRQSLGQGLEFLIYFQGNSAPDKSGLPSDRFSAERTGGSVSTLTIQRTQQEDSAVYLCASSLRGNQPQHFGDGTRLSIL.

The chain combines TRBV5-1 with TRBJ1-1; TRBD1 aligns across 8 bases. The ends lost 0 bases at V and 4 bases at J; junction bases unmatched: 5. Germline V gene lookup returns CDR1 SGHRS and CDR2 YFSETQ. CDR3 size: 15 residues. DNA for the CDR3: TGCGCCAGCAGCTTGGAAGGGACAGGTCTCACTGAAGCTTTCTTT. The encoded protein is CASSLEGTGLTEAFF.

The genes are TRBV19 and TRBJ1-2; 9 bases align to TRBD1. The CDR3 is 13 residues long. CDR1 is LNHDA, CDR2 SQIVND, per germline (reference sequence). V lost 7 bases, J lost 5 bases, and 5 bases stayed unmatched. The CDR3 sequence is CASTSGTGYGYTF. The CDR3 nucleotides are TGTGCCAGTACCTCCGGGACAGGGTATGGCTACACCTTC.

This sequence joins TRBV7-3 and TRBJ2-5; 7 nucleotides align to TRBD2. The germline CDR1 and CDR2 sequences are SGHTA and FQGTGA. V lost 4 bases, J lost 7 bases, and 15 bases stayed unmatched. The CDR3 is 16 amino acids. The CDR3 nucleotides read TGTGCCAGCAGCTCAACCCCAGGTCCCGGGGGGACGACCCAGTACTTC. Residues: CASSSTPGPGGTTQYF.

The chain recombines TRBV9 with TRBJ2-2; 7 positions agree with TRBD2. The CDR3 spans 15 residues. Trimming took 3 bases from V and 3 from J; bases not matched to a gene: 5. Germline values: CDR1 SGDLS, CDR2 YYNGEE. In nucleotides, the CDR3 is TGTGCCAGCAGCGGCCTAGCGGCGGACACCGGGGAGCTGTTTTTT. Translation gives CASSGLAADTGELFF. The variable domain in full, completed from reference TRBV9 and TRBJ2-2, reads DSGVTQTPKHLITATGQRVTLRCSPRSGDLSVYWYQQSLDQGLQFLIQYYNGEERAKGNILERFSAQQFPDLHSELNLSSLELGDSALYFCASSGLAADTGELFFGEGSRLTVL.

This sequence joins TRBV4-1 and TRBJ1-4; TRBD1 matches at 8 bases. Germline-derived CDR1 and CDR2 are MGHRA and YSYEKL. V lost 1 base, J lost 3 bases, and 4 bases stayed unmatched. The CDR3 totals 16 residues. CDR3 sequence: CASSQVRTGSNEKLFF. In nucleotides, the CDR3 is TGCGCCAGCAGCCAAGTCCGGACAGGGTCTAATGAAAAACTGTTTTTT.

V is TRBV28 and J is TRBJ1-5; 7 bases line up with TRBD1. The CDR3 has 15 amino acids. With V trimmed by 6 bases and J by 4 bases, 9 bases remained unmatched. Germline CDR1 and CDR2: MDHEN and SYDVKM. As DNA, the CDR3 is TGTGCCAGCAGCAAAGGGAAGGGGGCGAATCAGCCCCAGCATTTT. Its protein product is CASSKGKGANQPQHF. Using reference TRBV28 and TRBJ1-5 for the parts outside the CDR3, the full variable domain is DVKVTQSSRYLVKRTGEKVFLECVQDMDHENMFWYRQDPGLGLRLIYFSYDVKMKEKGDIPEGYSVSREKKERFSLILESASTNQTSMYLCASSKGKGANQPQHFGDGTRLSIL.

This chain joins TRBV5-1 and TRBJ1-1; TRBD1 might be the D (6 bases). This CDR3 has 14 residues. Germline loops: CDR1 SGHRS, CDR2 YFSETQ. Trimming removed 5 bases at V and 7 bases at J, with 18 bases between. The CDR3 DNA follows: TGCGCCAGCAGAGACCTTAGGGGGGGCTATGAAGCTTTCTTT. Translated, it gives CASRDLRGGYEAFF.